The T cell receptor beta chain described here comes from a study of T cells in Graves' hyperthyroidism and ophthalmopathy (dated by TCRdb to between 2017 and 2020). For the study in its entirety: Peripheral blood was sampled at the time of initial diagnosis, prior to any treatment. Following sampling, methimazole starting at 30 mg daily was given to hyperthyroidism patients, and high-dose intravenous methylprednisolone was given to ophthalmopathy patients. The paper describes TCR Vbeta CDR3 sequencing of some 130 peripheral blood samples, made up of 43 ophthalmopathy patients, some 76 hyperthyroidism patients and some 17 progressor patients. A discovery cohort of around 98 patients, approximately 44 with Graves' ophthalmopathy and under 60 with stable Graves' hyperthyroidism, was used to find distinguishing TCR V-J signatures. The 95 to 100 discovery patients were randomly divided into training and test sets at a 7:3 ratio. In addition, the study compared T-cell repertoires in thyroid tissue and in blood from several Graves' hyperthyroidism patients. Whether ophthalmopathy could be predicted prospectively was tested in an independent validation cohort made up of 18 to 20 hyperthyroidism patients plus 17 patients who later progressed to ophthalmopathy.

Stable Graves' hyperthyroidism was defined as no progression to ophthalmopathy during 18 months of follow-up. Hyperthyroidism patients were newly diagnosed, with disease duration under 2 months, and aged 18 to 65 years. Any patient with an uncontrolled infection, another autoimmune disease, pregnancy or lactation was excluded. Diagnoses were based on clinical symptoms, serum thyroxine and TRAb, thyroid ultrasound and orbital computed tomography. PBMCs were separated from over 9 ml of fresh peripheral blood using Ficoll-Paque density gradient centrifugation. Total RNA was extracted with Trizol reagent, and quality was checked on an Agilent 2100 Bioanalyzer. Beyond this particular receptor, the publication reports: In validation, the model predicted progression to ophthalmopathy a median of roughly 6.1 months before onset, with roughly 70% sensitivity and more than 72% specificity. Sample size was not statistically predetermined, and blinding of investigators to group allocation was not performed. A 13 V-J signature model separated ophthalmopathy from stable hyperthyroidism, with 87.88% sensitivity and 81% to 83% specificity in cross-validation and 80%/75% in testing. Most expanded thyroid clonotypes (frequency above 0.001) were also detected in blood, a finding suggesting that blood repertoires may reflect thyroid immune responses.

TCR beta CDR3 regions were amplified from RNA transcripts. The first round of RT-PCR for the TCR CDR3 was performed with the HTBI primer set and the Qiagen OneStep RT-PCR kit. The libraries were constructed in a second round of multiplex PCR and then size-selected and purified. The libraries were sequenced on an Illumina HiSeq2000 using paired-end 100 bp reads. In the source study's methods: Raw data were processed with SOAPnuke, discarding reads with adapters, uncalled bases, mean Phred below 15, or no exact constant-primer or identifier match. COPE v1.2.5 was used to merge the high-quality paired reads, and each unique nucleotide sequence was defined as a clonotype. MiTCR v1.1 was used to align the clonotypes against IMGT TRBV, TRBD and TRBJ reference segments. The analysis included only V-J combinations with a frequency above 0.0001, which together covered around 99% of the repertoires. A TCS score was defined as the ratio between F50 (clonal expansion) and ExV (chaos), using BLOSUM62-based TCRdist between CDR3 peptides within each V-J. Welch's t-statistics and random forest reduced just over 500 V-J features to 13, which were used in a naive Bayes classifier (R e1071). TCRdb trimmed public reads at Q25 via fastp, called clones via MiXCR and kept in-frame beta chains. CDR3 protein sequences are deduplicated, and each keeps its most common genes and DNA. The V and J calls and clone size come from TCRdb's table, not from the authors' own analysis. Counted in this sample were about 690,000 distinct CDR3 sequences; roughly 17% of them appeared once. The biggest ten clones account for about 14% of the sample.

V is cut back by 2 bases and J by 7 bases, with 2 bases in the junction unmatched. The germline V gene supplies CDR1 KGHSH and CDR2 LQKENI. The CDR3 runs 13 residues from the cysteine to the phenylalanine. Only CDR3 DNA is held: 39 bases, read in frame from base 1. This clonotype was seen ten or more times. This clone's antigen is unknown. No quality values exist for individual bases; no much larger clone is one base distant. The sequenced material came from blood. The clonotype comes from a man aged 45-65 years with Graves' hyperthyroidism. The rearrangement joined TRBV18 to TRBJ2-1, with 7 junctional bases fitting TRBD2. The CDR3 protein: CASSPASGNEQFF. The nucleotide sequence reads TGTGCCAGCTCACCAGCTAGCGGTAATGAGCAGTTCTTC. With all but the CDR3 taken from the reference TRBV18 and TRBJ2-1 genes, the full variable domain is: NAGVMQNPRHLVRRRGQEARLRCSPMKGHSHVYWYRQLPEEGLKFMVYLQKENIIDESGMPKERFSAEFPKEGPSILRIQQVVRGDSAAYFCASSPASGNEQFFGPGTRLTVL.